The clone carrying this TCR beta chain was counted many times. This sample was taken from a study of CD8 T cells in ankylosing spondylitis. Via MiXCR, TCRdb re-called the 5' RACE reads, giving one row per CDR3 protein. The profile covers approximately 40,000 distinct CDR3 sequences, with 4.5% to 6% appearing a single time and approximately 12% taken by the ten largest. The J segment lost 1 base and the V segment lost 6 bases, leaving 3 bases of the junction unmatched. This CDR3 has 13 amino acids. Input material: blood, either unsorted or a sorted T cell fraction (not recorded which). The clonotype comes from a male donor with ankylosing spondylitis or in good health (not recorded which). The rearrangement links TRBV12-3 or TRBV12-4 to TRBJ2-7; 7 bases are shared with TRBD1. The CDR3 DNA follows: TGTGCCAGCAGCCGGGACAGTTCCTACGAGCAGTACTTC. Amino acid sequence: CASSRDSSYEQYF.